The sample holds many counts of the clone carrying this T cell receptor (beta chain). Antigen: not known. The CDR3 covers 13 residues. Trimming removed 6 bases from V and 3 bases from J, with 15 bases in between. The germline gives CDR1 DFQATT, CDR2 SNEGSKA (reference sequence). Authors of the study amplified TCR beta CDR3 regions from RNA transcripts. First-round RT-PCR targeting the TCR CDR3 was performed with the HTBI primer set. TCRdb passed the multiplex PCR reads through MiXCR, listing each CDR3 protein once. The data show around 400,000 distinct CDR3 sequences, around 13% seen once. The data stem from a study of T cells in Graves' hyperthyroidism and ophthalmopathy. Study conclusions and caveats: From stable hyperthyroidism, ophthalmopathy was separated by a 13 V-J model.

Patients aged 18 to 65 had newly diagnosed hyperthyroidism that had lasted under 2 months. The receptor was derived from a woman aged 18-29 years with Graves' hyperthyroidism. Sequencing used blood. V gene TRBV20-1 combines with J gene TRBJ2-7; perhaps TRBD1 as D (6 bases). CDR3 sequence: CSAPQDSVYEQYF. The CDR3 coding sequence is TGCAGTGCACCCCAGGACAGCGTCTACGAGCAGTACTTC.